The rows below give T cell receptor beta chains drawn from one sample of a study of blood T cells in healthy people across ages. One entry per CDR3 protein, called by TCRdb with MiXCR from the 5' RACE reads. This sample has 800,000 to 950,000 distinct CDR3 sequences, with about 44% found just once. The sample was blood. These receptors all come from a man between 25 and 39 years old in good health. Both conserved end residues are part of each CDR3. The order of the fields is J gene, clone size, V gene, D gene, CDR3 DNA, CDR3 protein. D genes are given only for firm matches. Where a row states a size, it is once, few, many or the class of an expanded clone; other rows omit it.

TRBJ2-7	NA	TRBV2	TRBD2	TGTGCCAGCAGTGGGGGACTAGCGGGGATAACCTACGAGCAGTACTTC	CASSGGLAGITYEQYF
TRBJ2-6	NA	TRBV5-5	NA	TGTGCCAGCAGCTTCTCGACAGGCCGAAGCTCTGGGGCCAACGTCCTGACTTTC	CASSFSTGRSSGANVLTF
TRBJ2-5	few	TRBV20-1	TRBD1	TGCAGTGCTGAAGCCGGGACAGCTATCAAAGAGACCCAGTACTTC	CSAEAGTAIKETQYF
TRBJ2-4	NA	TRBV18	NA	TGTGCCAGCTCCCAAACAGGGCTCGGGGAGTACTTC	CASSQTGLGEYF
TRBJ1-2	once	TRBV16	NA	TGTGCCAGCAGCCAAGCGTGGGATGGCTACACCTTC	CASSQAWDGYTF
TRBJ1-1	NA	TRBV28	NA	TGTGCCAGCAGTTTAAACGCTGAAGCTTTCTTT	CASSLNAEAFF
TRBJ1-6	NA	TRBV4-3	NA	TGCGCCAGCAGCCATTTGGTACAGAATAATTCACCCCTCCACTTT	CASSHLVQNNSPLHF
TRBJ2-7	NA	TRBV20-1	NA	TGCAGTGCTAGACCCCCTCGTGCCCCCTACGAGCAGTACTTC	CSARPPRAPYEQYF
TRBJ2-1	few	TRBV6-2/TRBV6-3	NA	TGTGCCAGCAGTTACAAACCCTGGAACAATGAGCAGTTCTTC	CASSYKPWNNEQFF
TRBJ1-1	NA	TRBV4-2	NA	TGTGCCAGCAGCCAATCGACAGGAAGCATGAACACTGAAGCTTTCTTT	CASSQSTGSMNTEAFF
TRBJ2-7	few	TRBV5-6	NA	TGTGCCAGCAGCCCCCCCGGGACCTTGGGCCTCTACGAGCAGTACTTC	CASSPPGTLGLYEQYF
TRBJ2-7	NA	TRBV29-1	TRBD1	TGCAGCGTTGGAGGACAGGGGGTCTACGAGCAGTACTTC	CSVGGQGVYEQYF
TRBJ2-7	NA	TRBV7-2	NA	TGTGCCAGCAGCTTATCCGGAAGAGGCTCCTACAATGAGCAGTACTTC	CASSLSGRGSYNEQYF
TRBJ2-3	NA	TRBV20-1	TRBD2	TGCAGTGCTAGAGGTAGCGGGGGACCAGATACGCAGTATTTT	CSARGSGGPDTQYF
TRBJ1-2	NA	TRBV25-1	NA	TGTGCCAGCAGTGAAGGGGACCCAACCAGGGGCTACACCTTC	CASSEGDPTRGYTF
TRBJ1-6	NA	TRBV6-5	NA	TGTGCCAGCAGTTACTCGACTAGTATGAGCTCCTATAATTCACCCCTCCACTTT	CASSYSTSMSSYNSPLHF
TRBJ2-7	NA	TRBV27	NA	TGTGCCAGCAGTTTAGCGGAGCGTTACGAGCAGTACTTC	CASSLAERYEQYF
TRBJ1-1	NA	TRBV29-1	NA	TGCAGCGTTGATACCACTGAAGCTTTCTTT	CSVDTTEAFF
TRBJ2-3	NA	TRBV9	TRBD1	TGTGCCAGCAGCATAACCGGGACAGGGTCAGATACGCAGTATTTT	CASSITGTGSDTQYF
TRBJ2-1	few	TRBV7-8	TRBD1	TGTGCCAGCAGCTCGGACAGGGAGGCCTACAATGAGCAGTTCTTC	CASSSDREAYNEQFF
TRBJ2-1	NA	TRBV4-1	NA	TGCGCCAGCAGCCAAGATCGGTCAGGGGCGGGCAATGAGCAGTTCTTC	CASSQDRSGAGNEQFF
TRBJ1-5	NA	TRBV7-2	NA	TGTGCCAGCAGCTTAGCGAGGGGGAACGGTCAGCCCCAGCATTTT	CASSLARGNGQPQHF
TRBJ2-1	NA	TRBV12-3/TRBV12-4	NA	TGTGCCAGCAGTCAACCTGGCTTCCTCACAGAGACCCAGTTCTTC	CASSQPGFLTETQFF
TRBJ2-5	NA	TRBV11-2	TRBD2	TGTGCCAGCAGCGACCGGGACGGGGGGGAAGAGACCCAGTACTTC	CASSDRDGGEETQYF
TRBJ2-7	NA	TRBV5-5	NA	TGTGCCGGCAGCTTGGATCCAGGTAGCTCCTACGAGCAGTACTTC	CAGSLDPGSSYEQYF
TRBJ2-1	NA	TRBV7-9	TRBD1	TGTGCCAGCAGCTCGGACAGGCAAGGATACAATGAGCAGTTCTTC	CASSSDRQGYNEQFF
TRBJ2-5	once	TRBV30	NA	TGTGCCTGGGTTATTTCAGAGGAGCAGTACTTC	CAWVISEEQYF